These 32 T cell receptor beta chains came from one sample sequenced in a study of OX40 agonist ivuxolimab in advanced cancers. Data came from immunoSEQ multiplex PCR; TCRdb stores just in-frame clones and leaves some out. The sample consists of 65,000 to 80,000 clones, under 85% of them appearing once. The source was CD4+ or CD8+ T cells sorted from blood, collected in a trial of the OX40 agonist ivuxolimab. Receptors originate from an adult with an advanced solid tumor such as melanoma, head and neck, liver or kidney cancer.

J is TRBJ1-3 and V is TRBV6-5; D not certain. Trimming removed 9 bases from V and 5 bases from J, with 8 bases in between. The CDR3 has 11 amino acids. Germline CDR1 reads MNHEY; CDR2 reads SVGAGI. The CDR3 protein is CASSNRNTIYF. CDR3 nucleotide sequence: TGTGCCAGTAGTAACAGAAACACCATATATTTT.

The chain employs TRBV19 and TRBJ1-5, with no clear D. V shed 4 bases and J shed 4 bases, with 8 bases lying between them. Looked up from germline, CDR1 is LNHDA and CDR2 is SQIVND (reference sequence). The CDR3 has 13 residues. CDR3 bases: TGTGCCAGTAGTAAACACGTAAATCAGCCCCAGCATTTT. Amino acid sequence: CASSKHVNQPQHF.

The chain employs TRBV2 and TRBJ2-7; no clear D gene. The CDR3 extends over 12 amino acids. Germline values: CDR1 SNHLY, CDR2 FYNNEI. V was shortened by 6 bases and J by 2 bases, with 8 bases between the two germline ends. In DNA, the CDR3 is TGTGCCAGCAGGGCTAGGGCCTACGAGCAGTACTTC. It translates to CASRARAYEQYF.

The genes are TRBV18 and TRBJ1-5; no definite D call. Trimming pared 6 bases from V and 5 bases from J, leaving 8 bases between. Germline V gene lookup returns CDR1 KGHSH and CDR2 LQKENI. This CDR3 contains 12 residues. For the CDR3, the DNA is TGTGCCAGCTCCCACTTGGATCAGCCCCAGCATTTT. It translates to CASSHLDQPQHF.

This chain joins TRBV5-5 and TRBJ1-3; no clear D gene. The CDR3 extends over 17 amino acids. V was trimmed by 4 bases and J by 0 bases, leaving 17 bases between them. The germline V gene encodes CDR1 SGHKS and CDR2 YYEKEE (reference sequence). The CDR3 region has the DNA TGTGCCAGCAGCCCCTCAAATTACCTGAGCTCTGGAAACACCATATATTTT. Its protein product is CASSPSNYLSSGNTIYF.

V gene TRBV5-6 combines with J gene TRBJ1-1; the D is unclear. CDR1 is SGHDT and CDR2 is YYEEEE in the germline V gene. V was shortened by 0 bases and J by 3 bases, with 9 bases between the two germline ends. The CDR3 is made up of 14 amino acids. CDR3 coding DNA: TGTGCCAGCAGCTTGGTGGGTTTTGACACTGAAGCTTTCTTT. Its translation is CASSLVGFDTEAFF.

The chain carries TRBV7-2 and TRBJ2-7; 8 positions match TRBD1. The germline gives CDR1 SGHTA, CDR2 FQGNSA. The CDR3 contains 17 residues. Germline trimming cut 0 bases from V and 6 bases from J; bases unmatched to any gene: 13. CDR3: CASSLALKSGQAVEQYF. The CDR3 DNA is TGTGCCAGCAGCTTAGCGCTTAAATCGGGACAGGCCGTCGAGCAGTACTTC.

This clone was picked up a small number of times. The chain has TRBV28 and TRBJ1-2; no firm D call. The V end was cut by 5 bases, the J end by 1 base, with 17 bases between. Per the germline V gene, CDR1 is MDHEN and CDR2 is SYDVKM. The CDR3 contains 16 residues. The CDR3 DNA follows: TGTGCCAGCAGTCCGATGGGTCTCAAGGGTAACTATGGCTACACCTTC. Its protein is CASSPMGLKGNYGYTF.

V gene TRBV28 combines with J gene TRBJ2-7; weak D call: TRBD1 (6 bases). Trimming cost V 5 bases and J 5 bases, with 16 bases left between them. The CDR3 extends over 14 amino acids. CDR1 and CDR2 from the germline V gene are MDHEN and SYDVKM. In DNA, the CDR3 is TGTGCCAGCAGTCCCAGACAGGTCCTGGACGAGCAGTACTTC. Translated, it gives CASSPRQVLDEQYF.

This chain joins TRBV6-6 and TRBJ1-4; D gene uncertain. Germline-derived CDR1 and CDR2 are MNHNY and SVGAGI (reference sequence). This CDR3 contains 14 residues. Trimming pared 6 bases from V and 4 bases from J, leaving 12 bases between. CDR3 bases: TGTGCCAGCAGCCCCCGAGCTAGTAATGAAAAACTGTTTTTT. This codes for CASSPRASNEKLFF.

This clone was picked up one time. The chain links TRBV2 to TRBJ2-7, with D tentatively TRBD2 (5 bases). The CDR3 extends over 12 amino acids. The V gene's germline CDR1 is SNHLY and CDR2 FYNNEI. The V end was cut by 6 bases, the J end by 5 bases, with 11 bases between. CDR3 amino acids: CASRGLADEQYF. The DNA of the CDR3 is TGTGCCAGCAGAGGTCTAGCTGACGAGCAGTACTTC.

V gene TRBV18 combines with J gene TRBJ1-3; the D is unclear. The CDR3 loop spans 14 amino acids. V shed 2 bases and J shed 2 bases, with 7 bases lying between them. CDR1 KGHSH and CDR2 LQKENI come from the germline V gene. CDR3 protein: CASSPGVPGNTIYF. The DNA of the CDR3 is TGTGCCAGCTCACCAGGGGTCCCTGGAAACACCATATATTTT.

As to this clone: Its ends do not fully match the called genes, so a read error is possible. The CDR3 spells CASSLHADVSF. CDR3 DNA sequence: TGTGCCAGCAGCTTACATGCAGATGTTTCGTTC. J is TRBJ1-2 and V is TRBV11-2; D gene uncertain. Germline CDR1 is SGHAT and CDR2 is FQNNGV. The CDR3 runs to 11 residues.

Here the CDR3 DNA reads TGTGCCAGCATTCCGGGGGGTAGCAATCAGCCCCAGCATTTT. Translation: CASIPGGSNQPQHF. The chain joins TRBV28 to TRBJ1-5; D perhaps matches TRBD1 (5 bases). Trimming took 7 bases from V and 0 from J, leaving 10 bases between them. This CDR3 comprises 14 residues. CDR1 and CDR2 (germline): MDHEN, SYDVKM.

This chain joins TRBV5-6 and TRBJ1-5; possible D gene TRBD1, 5 bases. This CDR3 has 14 residues. Trimming left V 0 bases short and J 6 bases short, with 10 bases between. Germline CDR1 SGHDT, CDR2 YYEEEE. The DNA for the CDR3 is TGTGCCAGCAGCTTGGCCGGGGGGGTTCAGCCCCAGCATTTT. Protein product: CASSLAGGVQPQHF.

CDR3 coding DNA: TGTGCCAGCAGCTTTTCCACTAGGGGTGATTCACCCCTCCACTTT. This sequence encodes CASSFSTRGDSPLHF. The gene calls are TRBV7-9 and TRBJ1-6; a weak D match, TRBD1 (5 bases). Trimming removed 3 bases from V and 8 bases from J, with 14 bases in between. This CDR3 region has 15 residues. CDR1 is SEHNR, CDR2 FQNEAQ, per germline (reference sequence).

This chain connects TRBV9 to TRBJ2-7; possibly TRBD2 for D (6 bases). Germline CDR1 and CDR2: SGDLS and YYNGEE. The CDR3 is 18 amino acids. V dropped 2 bases and J dropped 2 bases, with 23 bases sitting between them. This chain's CDR3 is CASSVSSDNGDLTYEQYF. DNA of the CDR3: TGTGCCAGCAGCGTTTCTAGCGACAATGGGGACCTAACCTACGAGCAGTACTTC.

This clone has only one observation. The CDR3 here is CASSPPGLENNEQFF. The CDR3 DNA reads TGTGCCAGCTCACCACCGGGACTAGAAAACAATGAGCAGTTCTTC. This chain joins TRBV18 and TRBJ2-1; 8 positions agree with TRBD2. Germline CDR1 KGHSH, CDR2 LQKENI. V dropped 0 bases and J dropped 5; count of bases not matched to a gene: 3. This CDR3 is built from 15 residues.

This clone was seen only a few times. The chain is built from TRBV11-3 and TRBJ2-7, with a tentative D call TRBD1 (6 bases). CDR1 and CDR2 from the germline V gene are SGHNT and YENEEA. V lost 10 bases and J 3 bases, leaving 19 bases between the germline ends. This CDR3 contains 14 residues. The CDR3 DNA is TGTGCCATTCAAACCGGGACACCTCTCTACGAGCAGTACTTC. It encodes CAIQTGTPLYEQYF.

This chain uses TRBV11-2 with TRBJ1-1; TRBD1 agrees at 8 bases. CDR1 and CDR2 (germline): SGHAT, FQNNGV. This CDR3 contains 16 residues. Trimming at V came to 2 bases and at J to 0 bases, leaving 5 bases not matched to a gene. The CDR3 loop reads CASSLFGTGLNTEAFF. The CDR3 DNA sequence: TGTGCCAGCAGCTTATTCGGGACAGGCTTGAACACTGAAGCTTTCTTT. Using reference TRBV11-2 and TRBJ1-1 for the parts outside the CDR3, the full variable domain is EAGVAQSPRYKIIEKRQSVAFWCNPISGHATLYWYQQILGQGPKLLIQFQNNGVVDDSQLPKDRFSAERLKGVDSTLKIQPAKLEDSAVYLCASSLFGTGLNTEAFFGQGTRLTVV.

The chain combines TRBV7-2 with TRBJ2-2; 9 nucleotides agree with TRBD2. V was clipped by 5 bases and J by 4 bases; unmatched bases: 5. The V gene's germline CDR1 is SGHTA and CDR2 FQGNSA. There are 15 residues in the CDR3. The CDR3 DNA reads as TGTGCCAGCAGCCTGCGGGGGGGCAGCACCGGGGAGCTGTTTTTT. Translated, it gives CASSLRGGSTGELFF.

The chain carries TRBV19 and TRBJ2-7; perhaps TRBD1 as D (5 bases). Germline V gene lookup returns CDR1 LNHDA and CDR2 SQIVND (reference sequence). The germline V and J ends were trimmed by 5 bases and 0 bases, with 20 bases remaining between them. The CDR3 has 17 amino acids. CDR3 residues: CASSQKTGGLSSYEQYF. The CDR3 DNA reads as TGTGCCAGTAGTCAAAAAACAGGTGGCCTAAGCTCCTACGAGCAGTACTTC.

The chain joins TRBV19 to TRBJ1-2; 8 positions match TRBD1. Germline V CDR1 and CDR2: LNHDA, SQIVND (reference sequence). The CDR3 totals 15 residues. V was clipped by 5 bases and J by 8 bases; unmatched bases: 13. The CDR3 reads CASSSRGRSWNGYTF. The CDR3 nucleotides are TGTGCCAGTAGTTCCAGGGGGCGTAGCTGGAACGGCTACACCTTC.

In its sample, this clone was seen a few times. J is TRBJ1-5 and V is TRBV2; 8 nucleotides line up with TRBD1. Germline V lookup: CDR1 SNHLY, CDR2 FYNNEI. With 7 bases clipped from V and 7 bases from J, the junction kept 12 bases outside the gene matches. This CDR3 has 15 amino acids. The CDR3 nucleotides read TGTGCCAGCAACTTGGCAGGGGGCGGTAAGCAGCCCCAGCATTTT. This encodes CASNLAGGGKQPQHF.

DNA of the CDR3: TGTGCCAGCATCATACAGGGAGGTGGTAGCTATGGCTACACCTTC. It encodes CASIIQGGGSYGYTF. The V and J genes are TRBV6-1 and TRBJ1-2; tentative D call: TRBD1 (6 bases). Germline-derived CDR1 and CDR2 are MNHNS and SASEGT. The CDR3 has 15 residues. V gave up 7 bases and J gave up 4 bases, with 19 bases separating them.

The rearrangement links TRBV5-1 to TRBJ2-1; D might be TRBD1 (6 bases). The CDR3 has 15 residues. Trimming removed 4 bases at V and 4 bases at J, with 15 bases between. Looked up from germline, CDR1 is SGHRS and CDR2 is YFSETQ. CDR3 sequence: CASSPQGNEYNEQFF. DNA for the CDR3: TGCGCCAGCAGCCCACAGGGAAACGAATACAATGAGCAGTTCTTC.

This chain joins TRBV7-2 and TRBJ2-6; tentative D call: TRBD1 (6 bases). The CDR3 has 17 amino acids. The germline V and J ends were trimmed by 1 base and 2 bases, with 12 bases remaining between them. CDR1 and CDR2 (germline): SGHTA, FQGNSA. The CDR3 DNA follows: TGTGCCAGCAGCTTAGTCTCTGCAGGGGCTGGGGCCAACGTCCTGACTTTC. This encodes CASSLVSAGAGANVLTF.

This clone was observed a handful of times. The rearrangement joins TRBV7-3 to TRBJ2-3; no reliable D call. The ends were cut back, 6 bases at V and 2 bases at J, with 12 bases in the middle. CDR3 length: 14 amino acids. The V gene's germline CDR1 is SGHTA and CDR2 FQGTGA. This chain's CDR3 is CASSPSVNTDTQYF. For the CDR3, the DNA is TGTGCCAGCAGTCCTTCTGTGAACACAGATACGCAGTATTTT. The full variable domain, rest sourced from reference TRBV7-3 and TRBJ2-3, is GAGVSQTPSNKVTEKGKYVELRCDPISGHTALYWYRQSLGQGPEFLIYFQGTGAADDSGLPNDRFFAVRPEGSVSTLKIQRTERGDSAVYLCASSPSVNTDTQYFGPGTRLTVL.

Comments on this clone: A read error may produce the germline difference seen at one junction end. The chain is built from TRBV7-7 and TRBJ2-5; either TRBD1 or TRBD2 may fit D (5 bases each). Germline CDR1 reads SSHAT; CDR2 reads FNYEAQ (reference sequence). This CDR3 spans 13 amino acids. In DNA form, the CDR3 reads TGTGCTAGCAGCTTAGGTGGGGGAGAGACCCAGTACTTC. It is translated as CASSLGGGETQYF.

The chain employs TRBV18 and TRBJ1-1, with D unresolved. The CDR3 is 13 residues long. The V end lost 6 bases, the J end lost 6 bases, and 14 bases lay between the germline ends. CDR1 and CDR2 (germline): KGHSH, LQKENI. CDR3 bases: TGTGCCAGCTCCCCCGACATATTGGCTGAAGCTTTCTTT. Its protein product is CASSPDILAEAFF.

This rearrangement joins TRBV5-6 to TRBJ2-7; D might be TRBD1 (6 bases). Germline V gene data show CDR1 as SGHDT and CDR2 as YYEEEE. The CDR3 runs 13 residues. V shed 0 bases and J shed 4 bases, with 8 bases lying between them. CDR3 nucleotides: TGTGCCAGCAGCTTGGCGGACAGATACGAGCAGTACTTC. It encodes CASSLADRYEQYF.

This chain links TRBV28 with TRBJ2-3, with D uncertain. The CDR3 totals 12 residues. V lost 2 bases and J lost 7, with 7 bases in between. In germline, CDR1 is MDHEN, CDR2 SYDVKM. CDR3 protein: CASSLPVNTQYF. The DNA for the CDR3 is TGTGCCAGCAGTTTACCCGTAAATACGCAGTATTTT.